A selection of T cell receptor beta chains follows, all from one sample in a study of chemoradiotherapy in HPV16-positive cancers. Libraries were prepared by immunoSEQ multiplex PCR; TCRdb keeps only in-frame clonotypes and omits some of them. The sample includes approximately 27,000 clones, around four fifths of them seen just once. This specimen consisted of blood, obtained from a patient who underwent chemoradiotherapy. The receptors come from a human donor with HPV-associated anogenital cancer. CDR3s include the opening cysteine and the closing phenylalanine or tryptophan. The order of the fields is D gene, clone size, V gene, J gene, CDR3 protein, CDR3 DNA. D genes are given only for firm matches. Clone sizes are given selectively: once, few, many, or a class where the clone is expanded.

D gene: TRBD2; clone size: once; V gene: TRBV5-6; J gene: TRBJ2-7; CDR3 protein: CASSSLTSGAEQYF; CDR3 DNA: TGTGCCAGCAGCTCTCTGACTAGCGGGGCCGAGCAGTACTTC
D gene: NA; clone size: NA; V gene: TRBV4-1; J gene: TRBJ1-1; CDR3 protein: CASSQDQAVNTEAFF; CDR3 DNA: TGCGCCAGCAGCCAAGATCAGGCCGTGAACACTGAAGCTTTCTTT
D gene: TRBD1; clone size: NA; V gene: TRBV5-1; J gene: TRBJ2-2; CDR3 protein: CASSLGTGWELFF; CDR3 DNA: TGCGCCAGCAGCCTGGGGACAGGCTGGGAGCTGTTTTTT
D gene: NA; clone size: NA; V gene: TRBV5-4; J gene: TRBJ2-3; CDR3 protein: CASSFRWDTQYF; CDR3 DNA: TGTGCCAGCAGCTTCCGATGGGATACGCAGTATTTT
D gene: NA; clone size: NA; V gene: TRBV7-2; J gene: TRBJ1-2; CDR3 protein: CASSLKGTANYGYTF; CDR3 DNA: TGTGCCAGCAGCTTAAAGGGTACGGCTAACTATGGCTACACCTTC
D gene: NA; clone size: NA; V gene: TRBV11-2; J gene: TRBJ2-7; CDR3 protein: CASSLEGGSSYEQYF; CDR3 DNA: TGTGCCAGCAGCTTAGAGGGCGGAAGCTCCTACGAGCAGTACTTC
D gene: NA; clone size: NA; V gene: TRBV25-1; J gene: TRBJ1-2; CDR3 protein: CASRRDKNYGYTF; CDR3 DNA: TGTGCCAGCAGAAGGGACAAGAACTATGGCTACACCTTC
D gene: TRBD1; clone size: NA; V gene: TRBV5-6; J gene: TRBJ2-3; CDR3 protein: CASSLGTGVYVTDTQYF; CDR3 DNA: TGTGCCAGCAGCCTTGGGACAGGGGTTTACGTCACAGATACGCAGTATTTT
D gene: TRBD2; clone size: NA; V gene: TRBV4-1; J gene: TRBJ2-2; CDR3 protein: CASSFKTSGGRGTGELFF; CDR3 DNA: TGCGCCAGCAGTTTCAAGACTAGCGGGGGGCGGGGGACCGGGGAGCTGTTTTTT
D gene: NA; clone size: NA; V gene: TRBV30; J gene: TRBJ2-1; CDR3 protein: CAWSVGGPSYNEQFF; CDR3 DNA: TGTGCCTGGAGTGTGGGGGGGCCGTCCTACAATGAGCAGTTCTTC
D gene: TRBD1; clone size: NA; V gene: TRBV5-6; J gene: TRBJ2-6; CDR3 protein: CASSLRTGYNSGANVLTF; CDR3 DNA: TGTGCCAGCAGCTTGAGGACAGGGTATAACTCTGGGGCCAACGTCCTGACTTTC
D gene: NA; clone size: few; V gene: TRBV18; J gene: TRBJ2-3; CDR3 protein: CASSLLAPTDTQYF; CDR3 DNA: TGTGCCAGCTCACTTCTAGCTCCCACAGATACGCAGTATTTT
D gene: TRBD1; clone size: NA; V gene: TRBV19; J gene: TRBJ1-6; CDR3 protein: CASSVGQEINSPLHF; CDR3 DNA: TGTGCCAGTAGTGTGGGACAGGAAATTAATTCACCCCTCCACTTT
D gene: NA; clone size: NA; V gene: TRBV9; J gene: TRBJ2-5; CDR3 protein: CASNSDREGQETQYF; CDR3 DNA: TGTGCCAGCAACTCGGACAGGGAGGGCCAAGAGACCCAGTACTTC
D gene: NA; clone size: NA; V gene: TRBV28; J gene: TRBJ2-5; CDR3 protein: CASSSGRNLQETQYF; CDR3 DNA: TGTGCCAGCAGTTCCGGACGGAACCTACAAGAGACCCAGTACTTC
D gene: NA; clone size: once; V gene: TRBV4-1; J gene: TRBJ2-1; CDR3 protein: CASRLRGSYNEQFF; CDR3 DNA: TGCGCCAGCAGGCTAAGAGGCTCCTACAATGAGCAGTTCTTC
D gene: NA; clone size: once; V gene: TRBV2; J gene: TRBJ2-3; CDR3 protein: CASSDGVQPSTDTQYF; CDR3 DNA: TGTGCCAGCAGTGATGGTGTGCAACCTAGCACAGATACGCAGTATTTT
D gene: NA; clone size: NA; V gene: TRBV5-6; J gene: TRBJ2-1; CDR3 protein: CASSLAKTFGGEQFF; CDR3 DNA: TGTGCCAGCAGCTTGGCCAAGACTTTTGGTGGTGAGCAGTTCTTC
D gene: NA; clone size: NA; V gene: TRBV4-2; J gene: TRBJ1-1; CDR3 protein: CASSQDIVAEAFF; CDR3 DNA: TGTGCCAGCAGCCAAGATATTGTGGCTGAAGCTTTCTTT
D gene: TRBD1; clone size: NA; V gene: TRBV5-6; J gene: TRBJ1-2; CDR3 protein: CASSYDHRGEWGYTF; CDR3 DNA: TGTGCCAGCAGTTATGACCACAGGGGAGAGTGGGGCTACACCTTC
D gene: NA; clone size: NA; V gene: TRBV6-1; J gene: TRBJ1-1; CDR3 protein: CASQINTEAFF; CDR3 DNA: TGTGCCAGCCAGATTAACACTGAAGCTTTCTTT
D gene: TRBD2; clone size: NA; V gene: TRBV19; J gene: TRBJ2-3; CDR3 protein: CASSTGLAGGGDTQYF; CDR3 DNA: TGTGCCAGTAGTACCGGACTAGCGGGGGGCGGAGATACGCAGTATTTT
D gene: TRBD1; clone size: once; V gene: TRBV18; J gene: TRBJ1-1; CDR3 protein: CASSLIELPNRGLDTEAFF; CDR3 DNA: TGTGCCAGCTCACTCATTGAATTGCCGAACAGGGGGCTGGACACTGAAGCTTTCTTT
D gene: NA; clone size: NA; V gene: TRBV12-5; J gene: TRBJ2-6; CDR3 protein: CASGLGTRTGANVLTF; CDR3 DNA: TGTGCTAGTGGTTTGGGGACACGGACTGGGGCCAACGTCCTGACTTTC
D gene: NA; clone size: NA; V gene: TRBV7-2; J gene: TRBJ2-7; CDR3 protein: CASSLGVTAAYEQYF; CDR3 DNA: TGTGCCAGCAGCTTAGGAGTGACGGCAGCCTACGAGCAGTACTTC
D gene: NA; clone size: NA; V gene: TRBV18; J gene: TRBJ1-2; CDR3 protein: CASSPRPVDGYTF; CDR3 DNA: TGTGCCAGCTCACCACGGCCAGTCGATGGCTACACCTTC
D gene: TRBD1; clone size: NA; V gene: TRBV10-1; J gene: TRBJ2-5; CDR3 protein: CASSEEVPGQHQETQYF; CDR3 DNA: TGCGCCAGCAGTGAAGAGGTTCCGGGACAGCACCAAGAGACCCAGTACTTC
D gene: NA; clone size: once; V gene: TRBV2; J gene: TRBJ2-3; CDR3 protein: CASSDGDFLRTDTQYF; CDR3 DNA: TGTGCCAGCAGTGACGGGGACTTTCTTCGCACAGATACGCAGTATTTT
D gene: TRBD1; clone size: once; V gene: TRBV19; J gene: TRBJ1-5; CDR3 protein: CASSTTGASNQPQHF; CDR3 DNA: TGTGCCAGTAGTACGACAGGGGCTAGCAATCAGCCCCAGCATTTT
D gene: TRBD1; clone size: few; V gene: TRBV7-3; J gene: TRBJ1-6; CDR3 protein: CASSLGTGGSPLHF; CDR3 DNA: TGTGCCAGCAGCTTAGGGACAGGGGGCTCACCCCTCCACTTT
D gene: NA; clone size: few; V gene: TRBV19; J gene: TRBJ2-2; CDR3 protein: CASSTRGGELFF; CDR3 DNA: TGTGCCAGTAGTACACGGGGCGGGGAGCTGTTTTTT
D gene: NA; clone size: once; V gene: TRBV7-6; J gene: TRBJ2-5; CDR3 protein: CASSSPGLRQYF; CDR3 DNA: TGTGCCAGCAGCTCTCCGGGACTTAGGCAGTACTTC
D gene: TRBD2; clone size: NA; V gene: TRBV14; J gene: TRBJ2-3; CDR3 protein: CASSQLAGALTDTQYF; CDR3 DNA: TGTGCCAGCAGCCAACTAGCGGGGGCCCTCACAGATACGCAGTATTTT
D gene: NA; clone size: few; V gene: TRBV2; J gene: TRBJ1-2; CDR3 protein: CASSEGGRVGGYTF; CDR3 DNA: TGTGCCAGCAGTGAAGGCGGCAGGGTAGGTGGCTACACCTTC
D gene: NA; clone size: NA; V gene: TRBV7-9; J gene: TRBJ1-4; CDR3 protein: CASSLDLKEKLFF; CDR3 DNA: TGTGCCAGCAGCTTAGATTTAAAAGAAAAACTGTTTTTT
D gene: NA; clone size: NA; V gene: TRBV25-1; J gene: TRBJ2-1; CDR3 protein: CASSEYREGDNEQFF; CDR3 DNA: TGTGCCAGCAGTGAATATCGGGAAGGGGACAATGAACAGTTCTTC
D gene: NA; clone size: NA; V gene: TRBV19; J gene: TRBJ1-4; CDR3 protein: CASSLTATNEKLFF; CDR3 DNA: TGTGCCAGTAGTTTGACAGCAACTAATGAAAAACTGTTTTTT
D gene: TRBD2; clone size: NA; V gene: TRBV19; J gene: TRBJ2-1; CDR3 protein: CASRELAGKDNEQFF; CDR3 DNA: TGTGCCAGTAGGGAGCTAGCGGGGAAGGACAATGAGCAGTTCTTC
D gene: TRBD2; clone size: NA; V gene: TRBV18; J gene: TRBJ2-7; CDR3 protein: CASSLREGYEQYF; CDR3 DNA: TGTGCCAGCTCCCTACGGGAGGGTTACGAGCAGTACTTC
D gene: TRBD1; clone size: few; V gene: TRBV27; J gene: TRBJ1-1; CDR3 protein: CASSSYQGVGGAFF; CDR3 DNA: TGTGCCAGCAGTTCTTACCAGGGGGTAGGGGGAGCTTTCTTT
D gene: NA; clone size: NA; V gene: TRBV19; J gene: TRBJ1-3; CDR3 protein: CASSGASGNTIYF; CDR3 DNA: TGTGCCAGTAGTGGAGCCTCTGGAAACACCATATATTTT
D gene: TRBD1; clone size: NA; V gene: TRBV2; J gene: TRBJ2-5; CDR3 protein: CASKDRGLETQYF; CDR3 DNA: TGTGCCAGCAAGGACAGGGGGCTTGAGACCCAGTACTTC
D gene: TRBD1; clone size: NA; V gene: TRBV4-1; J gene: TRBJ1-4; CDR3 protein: CASSQSGQPVFNEKLFF; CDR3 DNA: TGCGCCAGCAGCCAATCGGGACAGCCCGTTTTCAATGAAAAACTGTTTTTT